Reported below is one TCR beta chain. This entry comes from a study of response to subunit inactivated influenza vaccine. CDR3 length: 16 residues. From germline, CDR1 is MNHEY and CDR2 SVGEGT. The germline V and J ends were trimmed by 5 bases and 2 bases, with 15 bases remaining between them. One entry per CDR3 protein results from TCRdb running MiXCR on the RT-PCR reads. This table holds about 480,000 distinct CDR3 sequences, over 10% found once. The rearrangement uses TRBV6-2 or TRBV6-3 and TRBJ2-2; D unresolved. The receptor was isolated from a man aged 45 to 65 who received an inactivated influenza vaccine. The sequenced sample was PBMCs from blood, obtained roughly 46 days after vaccination. CDR3 in DNA: TGTGCCAGCAGTGACCTGGGTCCCTCCAACACCGGGGAGCTGTTTTTT. Its protein is CASSDLGPSNTGELFF.